The sequence of this TCR beta chain was determined in a study of CD8+ T cells in alopecia areata. At the level of the study: Percent affected scalp area, the SALT score, rated treated patients' severity. Notes on the study in general: Patients shared TCRs less clearly than mice did, possibly for HLA-related reasons.

The treatment is: oral pan-JAK inhibitor, 5-10 mg twice daily. Extracted RNA was reverse transcribed into cDNA, the sequencing template. Using immunoSEQ multiplex PCR, the repertoire was profiled, and TCRdb retains in-frame clones only, with some absent. Here the sample spans a few hundred thousand clones, less than 45% being singletons. CDR3 size: 16 residues. Trimming at V came to 3 bases and at J to 1 base, leaving 7 bases not matched to a gene. Germline V gene sequence: CDR1 SGHRS, CDR2 YFSETQ. A word on this clone: Its antigen is still unknown.

The chain carries TRBV5-1 and TRBJ2-3, with TRBD1 matching 8 bases. The sequenced sample was CD4+ T cells sorted from blood, obtained between weeks 36 and 40, from a patient treated with tofacitinib. The receptor was derived from a human donor with alopecia areata. The CDR3 DNA is TGCGCCAGCAGCTACCCGGACAGGGTACGCACAGATACGCAGTATTTT. Its translation is CASSYPDRVRTDTQYF.